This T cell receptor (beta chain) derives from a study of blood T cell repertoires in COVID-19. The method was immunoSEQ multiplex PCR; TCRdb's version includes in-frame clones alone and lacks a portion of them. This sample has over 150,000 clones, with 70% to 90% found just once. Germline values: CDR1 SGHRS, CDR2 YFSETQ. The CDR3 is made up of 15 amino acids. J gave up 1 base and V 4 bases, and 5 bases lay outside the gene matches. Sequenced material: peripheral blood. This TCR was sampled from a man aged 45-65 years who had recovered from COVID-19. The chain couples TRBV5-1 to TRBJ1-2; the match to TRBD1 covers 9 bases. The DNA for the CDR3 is TGCGCCAGCAGCCCCCGGACAGGGGATAACTATGGCTACACCTTC. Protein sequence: CASSPRTGDNYGYTF.